The 28 T cell receptor beta chains presented below share a single source sample, sequenced in a study of blood T cell repertoires in COVID-19. Generated by immunoSEQ multiplex PCR, the TCRdb table keeps only in-frame clones and is missing some. The sample holds 200,000 to 250,000 clones, 88% seen once. Sequenced material: peripheral blood. The receptors were gathered from a woman in her sixties with acute or convalescent COVID-19.

This clone was observed once. The gene calls are TRBV5-8 and TRBJ2-7, with D unclear. The CDR3 totals 14 residues. The V gene's germline CDR1 is SGHTS and CDR2 YDEGEE. V was cut by 2 bases and J by 2 bases, with 11 bases left in between. The CDR3 DNA follows: TGTGCCAGCAGCTTTAGGAGTCCTACCTACGAGCAGTACTTC. Its protein is CASSFRSPTYEQYF.

The V and J genes are TRBV19 and TRBJ1-3; a possible D gene is TRBD1 (5 bases). Trimming stripped 4 bases from V and 4 bases from J, with 17 bases between. This CDR3 is 16 amino acids long. Germline CDR1 reads LNHDA; CDR2 reads SQIVND (reference sequence). As DNA, the CDR3 is TGTGCCAGTAGTAAGCCGGGACTGCTCGAGGGAAACACCATATATTTT. Encoded protein: CASSKPGLLEGNTIYF.

The chain employs TRBV9 and TRBJ1-2, with 7 positions matching TRBD1. From germline, CDR1 is SGDLS and CDR2 YYNGEE. CDR3 size: 13 residues. V shed 3 bases, J shed 6 bases, and the junction held 5 bases outside the gene matches. CDR3 nucleotide sequence: TGTGCCAGCAGCGAGCGACAGGGAGATGGCTACACCTTC. It is translated as CASSERQGDGYTF.

The table lists this clone with a few counts. The rearrangement uses TRBV19 and TRBJ1-3; D possibly corresponds to TRBD1 (6 bases). Germline V gene sequence: CDR1 LNHDA, CDR2 SQIVND (reference sequence). Trimming took off 8 bases at V and 2 bases at J, with 10 bases between the two ends. The CDR3 has 13 amino acids. This CDR3 reads CASYQGPGNTIYF. The CDR3 coding sequence is TGTGCCAGTTACCAGGGGCCTGGAAACACCATATATTTT.

This clone was counted a single time. The chain joins TRBV30 to TRBJ1-3; TRBD1 agrees at 7 bases. Looked up from germline, CDR1 is GTSNPN and CDR2 is SVGIG (reference sequence). This CDR3 has 13 amino acids. Losses at the gene ends were 0 bases for V and 4 bases for J; bases not matched to a gene: 0. In DNA, the CDR3 is TGTGCCTGGAGTGTACAGGGGGGAAACACCATATATTTT. This translates into CAWSVQGGNTIYF.

The chain joins TRBV3-1 (or the pseudogene TRBV3-2) to TRBJ2-7, with no clear D. The V end was cut by 0 bases, the J end by 6 bases, with 3 bases between. From germline, CDR1 is LGHDT and CDR2 YNNKEL (reference sequence). This CDR3 has 11 amino acids. The CDR3 DNA reads TGTGCCAGCAGCCAAGATATCGAGCAGTACTTC. Amino acids: CASSQDIEQYF.

The J gene is TRBJ2-1, the V gene TRBV6-5, with TRBD2 matching over 7 bases. The V segment lost 6 bases and the J segment 6 bases; nucleotides outside the gene matches: 11. Germline-derived CDR1 and CDR2 are MNHEY and SVGAGI. The CDR3 consists of 15 residues. In DNA form, the CDR3 reads TGTGCCAGCAGGGGGACGACTAGCCCAGCCAATGAGCAGTTCTTC. It translates to CASRGTTSPANEQFF.

The chain has TRBV11-2 and TRBJ2-3; a possible D gene is TRBD2 (6 bases). Per the germline V gene, CDR1 is SGHAT and CDR2 is FQNNGV. V lost 5 bases, J lost 4 bases, and 16 bases lay in between. The CDR3 has 15 residues. CDR3 region: CASSAWIQRADTQYF. The DNA of the CDR3 is TGTGCCAGCAGCGCGTGGATCCAGCGGGCAGATACGCAGTATTTT.

The chain employs TRBV11-2 and TRBJ2-4; 10 nucleotides align to TRBD1. Trimming cost V 5 bases and J 7 bases; bases outside gene matches: 8. CDR1 and CDR2 (germline): SGHAT, FQNNGV. The CDR3 consists of 15 residues. Here the CDR3 reads CASSLEGQGFNIQYF. In DNA, the CDR3 is TGTGCCAGCAGCCTGGAGGGACAGGGGTTTAACATTCAGTACTTC.

This clone has a single count. The J gene is TRBJ2-6, the V gene TRBV7-2; unclear D gene. Germline-derived CDR1 and CDR2 are SGHTA and FQGNSA. Between the trimmed V and J ends, which lost 2 bases and 0 bases, there was a span of 14 bases. The CDR3 length is 18 residues. CDR3 amino acids: CASSLFLRRSSGANVLTF. The CDR3 DNA reads TGTGCCAGCAGCTTATTTTTGAGGCGGTCCTCTGGGGCCAACGTCCTGACTTTC.

This chain joins TRBV24-1 and TRBJ2-5; TRBD2 is a possible D gene (7 bases). V dropped 2 bases and J dropped 3 bases, with 15 bases sitting between them. This CDR3 has 16 amino acids. Germline-derived CDR1 and CDR2 are KGHDR and SFDVKD. CDR3 DNA: TGTGCCACCAGTGATTGGGGGGGGGCTTCCGAAGAGACCCAGTACTTC. This encodes CATSDWGGASEETQYF.

V is TRBV19 and J is TRBJ1-2; 9 bases map to TRBD1. V lost 3 bases to trimming and J lost 2 bases; unmatched junction nucleotides: 7. This CDR3 is built from 16 residues. CDR1 LNHDA and CDR2 SQIVND come from the germline V gene (reference sequence). The DNA for the CDR3 is TGTGCCAGTAGTATCCTTTCGACAGGGGGAAACTATGGCTACACCTTC. It translates to CASSILSTGGNYGYTF.

This chain connects TRBV28 to TRBJ2-3; 7 positions match TRBD1. This CDR3 has 17 residues. Germline trimming cut 5 bases from V and 0 bases from J; bases unmatched to any gene: 11. CDR1 and CDR2 from the germline V gene are MDHEN and SYDVKM. As DNA, the CDR3 is TGTGCCAGCAGTCCTCCACAGGGGACGATGAGCACAGATACGCAGTATTTT. Its protein product is CASSPPQGTMSTDTQYF.

The V gene is TRBV19, the J gene TRBJ2-7; D possibly corresponds to TRBD2 (5 bases). V was shortened by 7 bases and J by 2 bases, with 9 bases between the two germline ends. CDR1 LNHDA and CDR2 SQIVND come from the germline V gene (reference sequence). The CDR3 runs 12 residues. Written as DNA, the CDR3 is TGTGCCAGTAAAACCGGGGCCTACGAGCAGTACTTC. Translated: CASKTGAYEQYF.

The chain links TRBV6-5 to TRBJ1-6; D is unresolved. Trimming removed 7 bases from V and 8 bases from J, with 12 bases in between. The germline gives CDR1 MNHEY, CDR2 SVGAGI. The CDR3 has 13 amino acids. The CDR3 here is CASIRTQYSPLHF. The CDR3 DNA follows: TGTGCCAGCATCCGCACCCAGTATTCACCCCTCCACTTT.

The chain recombines TRBV6-2 or TRBV6-3 with TRBJ1-2; the D gene is possibly TRBD1 (6 bases). Trimming stripped 2 bases from V and 4 bases from J, with 11 bases between. CDR3 length: 14 amino acids. Germline CDR1 is MNHEY and CDR2 is SVGEGT. The CDR3 bases are TGTGCCAGCAGTTACGCGGGAGGGGGCTATGGCTACACCTTC. Translation: CASSYAGGGYGYTF.

This rearrangement joins TRBV19 to TRBJ1-4; D remains ambiguous. Per the germline V gene, CDR1 is LNHDA and CDR2 is SQIVND (reference sequence). V was trimmed by 6 bases and J by 0 bases, leaving 8 bases between them. This CDR3 is built from 14 residues. The CDR3 is CASRAVATNEKLFF. For the CDR3, the DNA is TGTGCCAGTAGGGCGGTCGCAACTAATGAAAAACTGTTTTTT.

By sample share, this clone is medium-sized. The chain is built from TRBV6-2 or TRBV6-3 and TRBJ1-2; TRBD1 matches at 8 bases. CDR1 and CDR2 (germline): MNHEY, SVGEGT. The V and J ends lost 4 bases and 6 bases, in that order; junction bases with no gene match: 7. This CDR3 spans 14 amino acids. The CDR3 DNA follows: TGTGCCAGCAGTTCCGGACAGGGCGTAGATGGCTACACCTTC. Translated, it gives CASSSGQGVDGYTF.

This clone was seen more than once but under ten times. The V gene is TRBV10-1, the J gene TRBJ1-1; 9 bases agree with TRBD1. With 5 bases clipped from V and 1 base from J, the junction kept 5 bases outside the gene matches. CDR3 length: 15 residues. Germline V gives CDR1 WNHNN, CDR2 SYGVQD (reference sequence). CDR3 in amino acids: CASSKDRGSNTEAFF. As DNA, the CDR3 is TGCGCCAGCAGTAAGGACAGGGGTTCGAACACTGAAGCTTTCTTT.

The V gene is TRBV30, the J gene TRBJ1-5; 8 bases match TRBD1. CDR3 size: 13 residues. Trimming took 2 bases from V and 6 from J; bases not matched to a gene: 3. CDR1 is GTSNPN and CDR2 is SVGIG in the germline V gene (reference sequence). The CDR3 region has the DNA TGTGCCTGGAGTCAGGGGGCAAGTCAGCCCCAGCATTTT. It encodes CAWSQGASQPQHF.

The rearrangement links TRBV9 to TRBJ1-6, with TRBD1 as a possible D gene (6 bases). CDR1 SGDLS and CDR2 YYNGEE come from the germline V gene. V was shortened by 8 bases and J by 7 bases, with 13 bases between the two germline ends. This CDR3 is 13 amino acids long. The CDR3 nucleotides read TGTGCCAGTCGAACGGACAGCAATTCACCCCTCCACTTT. Protein sequence: CASRTDSNSPLHF.

The rearrangement links TRBV10-1 to TRBJ1-1; 12 bases are a match to TRBD1. This CDR3 is 15 amino acids long. Losses at the gene ends were 5 bases for V and 4 bases for J; bases not matched to a gene: 5. Germline lookup yields CDR1 WNHNN and CDR2 SYGVQD (reference sequence). CDR3 sequence: CASSPGTGGLTEAFF. DNA of the CDR3: TGCGCCAGCAGTCCCGGGACAGGGGGCCTCACTGAAGCTTTCTTT.

The rearrangement uses TRBV19 and TRBJ1-4, with D perhaps matching TRBD1 (5 bases). V gave up 7 bases and J gave up 0 bases, with 12 bases separating them. There are 15 residues in the CDR3. Germline values: CDR1 LNHDA, CDR2 SQIVND (reference sequence). This CDR3 is CASKGKSATNEKLFF. The DNA of the CDR3 is TGTGCCAGTAAGGGGAAAAGTGCAACTAATGAAAAACTGTTTTTT.

The chain links TRBV3-1 (or the pseudogene TRBV3-2) to TRBJ1-2; 7 positions agree with TRBD1. Germline lookup yields CDR1 LGHDT and CDR2 YNNKEL (reference sequence). V dropped 2 bases and J dropped 8; count of bases not matched to a gene: 11. The CDR3 loop spans 15 amino acids. CDR3 in DNA: TGTGCCAGCAGCCAACTCTTGACAGGGAGAGGAGGCTACACCTTC. Protein sequence: CASSQLLTGRGGYTF.

This chain uses TRBV27 with TRBJ1-1; D perhaps matches TRBD1 (5 bases). The CDR3 is 14 amino acids. In germline, CDR1 is MNHEY, CDR2 SMNVEV (reference sequence). Trimming shortened V by 3 bases and J by 6 bases, and 14 bases separated the two germline ends. CDR3 loop: CASSFRSPGAEAFF. Here the CDR3 DNA reads TGTGCCAGCAGTTTCAGGTCTCCGGGGGCTGAAGCTTTCTTT.

This clone has a single count. The V call is TRBV19, the J call TRBJ1-5, with 10 bases fitting TRBD1. This CDR3 has 15 amino acids. CDR1 is LNHDA and CDR2 is SQIVND in the germline V gene (reference sequence). The V segment lost 3 bases and the J segment 6 bases; nucleotides outside the gene matches: 5. The CDR3 here is CASSIRQGAGQPQHF. DNA of the CDR3: TGTGCCAGTAGTATTCGACAGGGGGCTGGTCAGCCCCAGCATTTT.

This clone appeared a few times. The chain couples TRBV28 to TRBJ2-7, with 9 nucleotides matching TRBD1. The CDR3 runs 13 residues. The germline gives CDR1 MDHEN, CDR2 SYDVKM. V was clipped by 6 bases and J by 3 bases; unmatched bases: 3. This CDR3 is CASRGQGFYEQYF. CDR3 nucleotides: TGTGCCAGCAGGGGACAGGGATTCTACGAGCAGTACTTC.

The chain uses TRBV24-1 and TRBJ2-3, with D possibly being TRBD1 (6 bases). V was clipped by 1 base and J by 1 base, with 11 bases between them. Germline CDR1 KGHDR, CDR2 SFDVKD. The CDR3 consists of 16 residues. As DNA, the CDR3 is TGTGCCACCAGTGATTTTTCAGGGGCGGGCACAGATACGCAGTATTTT. Translation gives CATSDFSGAGTDTQYF.